This note documents a single TCR beta chain sequence. These data are taken from a study of blood T cell repertoires in COVID-19. The overall study: Researchers got acute and convalescent COVID-19 samples from the United States, Italy and Spain. T cells, B-cell-depleted T cells, or PBMCs provided the cDNA or gDNA that served as material.

With 7 bases removed from V and 0 bases from J, the gap between germline ends came to 7 bases. CDR3 length: 12 residues. In the authors' workflow: Nucleated cell number was recorded as an estimate derived from reference gene primer amplification. Some clones are missing from TCRdb's copy, which holds only in-frame ones; the method was immunoSEQ multiplex PCR. The V and J calls and clone size are taken from that table; D and trimming were inferred from the DNA. The data contain 85,000 to 110,000 clones, roughly 87% of them singletons. Sequencing input: peripheral blood. This rearrangement joins TRBV12-3 or TRBV12-4 to TRBJ2-7, with D maybe TRBD1 (6 bases). The clonotype originates from a human donor in a cohort sampled during active COVID-19. The CDR3 protein is CASMDSSYEQYF. The DNA of the CDR3 is TGTGCCAGCATGGACAGCTCCTACGAGCAGTACTTC.